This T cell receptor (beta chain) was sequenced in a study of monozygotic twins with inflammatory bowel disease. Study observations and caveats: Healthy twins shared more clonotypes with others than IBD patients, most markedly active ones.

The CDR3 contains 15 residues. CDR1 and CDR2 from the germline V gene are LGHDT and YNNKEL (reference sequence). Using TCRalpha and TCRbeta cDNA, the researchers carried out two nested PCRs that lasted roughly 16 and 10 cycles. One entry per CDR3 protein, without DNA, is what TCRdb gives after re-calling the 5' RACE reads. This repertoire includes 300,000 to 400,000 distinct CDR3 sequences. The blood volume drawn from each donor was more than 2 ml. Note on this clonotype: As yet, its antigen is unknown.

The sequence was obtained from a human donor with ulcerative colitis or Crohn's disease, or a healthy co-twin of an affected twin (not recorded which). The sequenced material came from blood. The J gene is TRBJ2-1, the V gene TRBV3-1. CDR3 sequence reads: CASSQRVNSYNEQFF.